This T cell receptor (beta chain) was documented in a study of identical twins listed by TCRdb under 2016. Looking at the study overall: TCR alpha and beta repertoires from monozygotic twins, unrelated adults of various ages and cord blood were deep-sequenced to test whether fetal clonotypes persist. Replicate twin experiments were performed at different times using different library preparation protocols to rule out contamination. The study at large found these results: Invariant T cells such as MAIT and iNKT could partly confound zero-insertion analyses, though diverse VJ usage argued against this for most clonotypes. Out-of-frame TCR alpha sequences shared between twins showed an excess of low generation-probability sequences compared with coincidental sharing between unrelated individuals. Because the same donors could not be followed over many years, conclusions were based on cross-sectional statistical analysis. In monozygotic twins, recombination models systematically underestimated out-of-frame TCR alpha sharing, but the models matched the sharing seen between unrelated individuals. Abundant cord blood beta clonotypes carried fewer insertions; young adult naive repertoires showed a weaker similar trend, while memory repertoires showed none. Excess twin sharing in beta out-of-frame sequences was weaker because fewer shared sequences lowered the signal-to-noise ratio.

V is cut back by 3 bases and J by 8 bases, with 13 bases in the junction unmatched. Taken from cysteine to phenylalanine, the CDR3 has 16 residues. Here the CDR3 DNA is all that survives: 48 bases in frame from base 1. All donors were healthy Caucasians. Three pairs of female monozygotic twins, all aged roughly 18 to 29 years, were included in the twin cohort. Positive isolation kits from Invitrogen were used to isolate CD4+ and CD8+ T cell populations. The receptor library was made with 5' RACE. TCRdb lists the instrument as Illumina HiSeq 2000. Template switching introduced a universal primer binding site; the final cDNA contained a unique molecular identifier, enabling accurate counting of TCR cDNA molecules. First-strand cDNA for TCR alpha and beta chains was synthesized from specific primers in the conserved constant-segment region. To control for contamination, every cDNA library carried two barcodes: a SMART-Mk sample barcode plus Illumina barcodes. TruSeq adapter sequences along with Illumina sample barcodes were introduced in two successive PCR steps. TCR alpha and beta cDNA libraries were sequenced on the Illumina HiSeq platform with custom primers. Processing in the source paper ran as follows. MiGEC was used to process raw reads and extract unique molecular identifiers, and MiXCR was used to find CDR3 positions. For each individual, recombination models were inferred using an EM algorithm with the repgenHMM and IGoR tools. Shared clonotypes were analyzed with the tcR package in R, and sharing was normalized by the product of cloneset sizes. Out-of-frame nonproductive sequences were analyzed to study raw recombination free of thymic and clonal selection effects. In TCRdb, the public reads were trimmed at Q25 with fastp and aligned with MiXCR, with productive beta chains retained. Under each unique CDR3 protein, matching rows form one entry showing the most common genes and DNA. These V and J calls are TCRdb output, not the study's own analysis. The sample profile shows fewer than 250,000 distinct CDR3 sequences; more than 15% of them were found once. 35% to 45% of the sample goes to the ten largest clones.

This clonotype was detected only a few times. Its antigen is unknown. The sample holds no much larger clone one base away, and base qualities are not on file. The data were also submitted as part of a second study, on T cells expressing NK-cell markers. As described in the second report: TCR beta-chain repertoires were profiled in sorted CD3+CD56+NKG2C+, CD3+CD56+NKG2C- and CD3+CD56-NKG2C+ T-cell subsets from eight donors. Of the eight sequenced donors, seven were found to be HCMV-seropositive and one was found to be HCMV-seronegative. To restrict sorting to alphabetaTCR-expressing T cells, an anti-gammadeltaTCR antibody was added in several experiments. In several donors, the dominant CD3+CD56+NKG2C+ clonotypes were among the top 10 CD8+ clonotypes and accounted for about 1.0-7.0% of CD8+ T cells. Those dominant clonotypes were again the most abundant among CD3+CD56-NKG2C+ cells in several donors, at about 25-60.1%. Whether the expanded NKG2C-expressing T cell clones were specific for HCMV antigens remained unclear. The eight sequenced donors were randomly selected healthy volunteers, three men and five women. HCMV serostatus was determined by detecting HCMV-specific IgG in serum with a commercial ELISA kit. MIGEC was used to demultiplex reads and group the reads by UMI, and MiTCR was used to assemble and quantify clonotypes. Only TCR cDNA sequences supported by at least two reads were kept to exclude erroneous sequences. The tcR package was used for downstream repertoire analysis, and clonotypes were matched between fractions using CDR3 nucleotide sequence together with V segment. VDJmatch was used to annotate antigen specificity against VDJdb, with one amino acid substitution in CDR3 allowed.

The chain employs TRBV12-3 or TRBV12-4 and TRBJ2-1, with 7 bases aligning to TRBD2. This TCR was recovered from a woman younger than 30 in good health. Sequencing was performed on CD8+ T cells sorted from blood. The CDR3 region has the sequence CASSLGGTPVRDEQFF. The DNA reads TGTGCCAGCAGTTTGGGGGGGACTCCCGTCCGGGATGAGCAGTTCTTC.